A selection of T cell receptor beta chains follows, all from one sample in a study of T cells in Graves' hyperthyroidism and ophthalmopathy. TCRdb re-analysed the multiplex PCR reads in MiXCR, keeping a single row per CDR3 protein. The repertoire holds approximately 610,000 distinct CDR3 sequences, with over 15% as singletons. The sample was blood. These receptors all come from a woman under 30 with Graves' hyperthyroidism. Both conserved end residues are part of each CDR3. The order of the fields is J gene, clone size, V gene, D gene, CDR3 DNA, CDR3 protein. The D gene is left open where the match is weak. The listing skips clone size in some rows; elsewhere it reads once, few, many or a size class.

TRBJ2-1 | many | TRBV5-1 | TRBD1 | TGCGCCAGCAGGGCCACCGGGACAGGTGTCAACAATGAGCAGTTCTTC | CASRATGTGVNNEQFF
TRBJ1-5 | . | TRBV4-2 | . | TGTGCCAGCAGCCAAGGGGGTTCGGGACTCTATAGCAATCAGCCCCAGCATTTT | CASSQGGSGLYSNQPQHF
TRBJ1-6 | . | TRBV12-3/TRBV12-4 | . | TGTGCCAGCAGTTTCACAGGGAATAATTCACCCCTCCACTTT | CASSFTGNNSPLHF
TRBJ2-7 | few | TRBV6-1 | . | TGTGCCAGCAGTGAAGAATTCGGAGGGGGGGACACCTCGTGGGGAGCCTACGAGCAGTACTTC | CASSEEFGGGDTSWGAYEQYF
TRBJ2-1 | many | TRBV15 | . | TGTGCCACCAGCAGAGGTTCGGAGGGCCCTTACAATGAGCAGTTCTTC | CATSRGSEGPYNEQFF
TRBJ2-5 | many | TRBV20-1 | . | TGCAGTGCTAGAGCGGGCGCCAGGAGGGAGACCCAGTACTTC | CSARAGARRETQYF
TRBJ2-2 | many | TRBV7-8 | TRBD1 | TGTGCCAGCAGCTTGCTGAGGACAGGGTGGTCCACCGGGGAGCTGTTTTTT | CASSLLRTGWSTGELFF
TRBJ2-2 | many | TRBV28 | TRBD2 | TGTGCCAGCAGCCCCCTAGCGGGAGTTCCCGGGGAGCTGTTTTTT | CASSPLAGVPGELFF
TRBJ2-3 | . | TRBV10-1 | . | TGCGCCAGCCCCGAGGGCACAGATACGCAGTATTTT | CASPEGTDTQYF
TRBJ2-7 | . | TRBV7-2 | . | TGTGCCAGCAGCCGATATCTCTACGAGCAGTACTTC | CASSRYLYEQYF
TRBJ1-2 | many | TRBV12-3/TRBV12-4 | . | TGTGCCAGCAGTTCCGGGACGGTCTATGGCTACACCTTC | CASSSGTVYGYTF
TRBJ2-2 | few | TRBV12-3/TRBV12-4 | . | TGTGCCAGCAGCCCTCGGACAGCCCCGGGGGAGCTGTTTTTT | CASSPRTAPGELFF
TRBJ2-1 | . | TRBV3-1 | . | TGTGCCAGCAGCCAATCTAGCGCCTTACACAATGAGCAGTTCTTC | CASSQSSALHNEQFF
TRBJ2-2 | . | TRBV19 | TRBD2 | TGTGCCAGTAGTATCGGGGTGATAGCGGGGGGTGCGAACACCGGGGAGCTGTTTTTT | CASSIGVIAGGANTGELFF
TRBJ2-5 | . | TRBV19 | TRBD1 | TGTGCCAGCGCGACAGGGTTGGTTAGGGAGACCCAGTACTTC | CASATGLVRETQYF
TRBJ1-1 | many | TRBV3-1 | . | TGTGCCAGCAGCCCCGCGGGGGGTCGGGACACTGAAGCTTTCTTT | CASSPAGGRDTEAFF
TRBJ1-1 | many | TRBV7-2 | TRBD1 | TGTGCCAGCAGCTTAGACAGGGGGTCGACTGAAGCTTTCTTT | CASSLDRGSTEAFF
TRBJ1-3 | . | TRBV4-3 | TRBD1 | TGCGCCAGCAGCCCACCAGGGGGCTCTGAAAACACCATATATTTT | CASSPPGGSENTIYF
TRBJ1-5 | many | TRBV20-1 | . | TGCAGTGCTAGGGATCGCGGGGGTCAGCCCCAGCATTTT | CSARDRGGQPQHF
TRBJ2-3 | few | TRBV12-3/TRBV12-4 | . | TGTGCCAGCAGCCCCACTAGAGACACAGATACGCAGTATTTT | CASSPTRDTDTQYF
TRBJ2-7 | . | TRBV29-1 | . | TGCAGCGTTGAATCTGAACCTCCCTACGAGCAGTACTTC | CSVESEPPYEQYF
TRBJ2-3 | . | TRBV24-1 | . | TGTGCCACCAGTGACGAGACGAGGTGGGATACGCAGTATTTT | CATSDETRWDTQYF
TRBJ2-3 | many | TRBV20-1 | TRBD2 | TGCAGTGCACCGGGACTAGCGGAAAACCTCCCGACAGATACGCAGTATTTT | CSAPGLAENLPTDTQYF
TRBJ2-1 | . | TRBV30 | . | TGTGCCTGGAGGTCGACCTACAATGAGCAGTTCTTC | CAWRSTYNEQFF
TRBJ1-5 | . | TRBV15 | TRBD1 | TGTGCCACCAGCCACGACAGGGGATATAATCAGCCCCAGCATTTT | CATSHDRGYNQPQHF
TRBJ1-1 | many | TRBV2 | . | TGTGCCAGCAGCGACGACATTGTGAACACTGAAGCTTTCTTT | CASSDDIVNTEAFF
TRBJ2-2 | many | TRBV2 | . | TGTGCCAGCAGTGAACCCGGTTTTGGAGGGGGTAGTAACACCGGGGAGCTGTTTTTT | CASSEPGFGGGSNTGELFF
TRBJ2-1 | many | TRBV13 | TRBD1 | TGTGCCAGCAGCTTTGGACAGGGGGGTTATGAGCAGTTCTTC | CASSFGQGGYEQFF
TRBJ2-1 | few | TRBV6-2/TRBV6-3 | . | TGTGCCAGCAGCCCGCTGGCGAGGCTCTACAATGAGCAGTTCTTC | CASSPLARLYNEQFF
TRBJ2-5 | . | TRBV19 | . | TGTGCCAGTAGTCCAGCCAGTGGGGAGACCCAGTACTTC | CASSPASGETQYF
TRBJ1-1 | many | TRBV7-2 | . | TGTGCCAGCAGCTTGTCGACAGTATTGAACACTGAAGCTTTCTTT | CASSLSTVLNTEAFF
TRBJ1-6 | . | TRBV2 | . | TGTGCCAGCACGTCTCCAGGGAAGGGTGAGGCCCTCCACTTT | CASTSPGKGEALHF
TRBJ2-7 | many | TRBV28 | . | TGTGCCAGCATGCAATCCTACGAGCAGTACTTC | CASMQSYEQYF
TRBJ2-7 | many | TRBV20-1 | TRBD2 | TGCAGTGCTAGAGGCTCCGAGACTAGCGGGGATTACGAGCAGTACTTC | CSARGSETSGDYEQYF
TRBJ2-1 | . | TRBV13 | . | TGTGCCAGCAGCTTAACTACATGGGGCAATGAGCAGTTCTTC | CASSLTTWGNEQFF
TRBJ1-2 | . | TRBV5-1 | . | TGCGCCAGCAGCTTGGATTTGGGTTATGGCTACACCTTC | CASSLDLGYGYTF
TRBJ1-4 | . | TRBV29-1 | . | TGCAGCGTGGCGGTGGGGGTCCATGAAAAACTGTTTTTT | CSVAVGVHEKLFF
TRBJ1-6 | few | TRBV10-1 | . | TGCGCCAGCAGTGGAGGACAAGAGACTTCACCCCTCCACTTT | CASSGGQETSPLHF
TRBJ2-1 | many | TRBV2 | . | TGTGCCAGCGAGGTAGCGGACAATGAGCAGTTCTTC | CASEVADNEQFF
TRBJ2-7 | few | TRBV6-1 | TRBD1 | TGTGCCAGCGCCCAGGACAGGGGCGGCGAGCAGTACTTC | CASAQDRGGEQYF
TRBJ2-7 | many | TRBV28 | . | TGTGCCAGCAGTTTATACCGGGGGCTCCAATACGAGCAGTACTTC | CASSLYRGLQYEQYF
TRBJ1-1 | . | TRBV20-1 | . | TGCAGTGCTCTGGGACGGAAAAGATGGACTGAAGCTTTCTTT | CSALGRKRWTEAFF
TRBJ2-5 | . | TRBV18 | . | TGTGCCAGCTCACCACCGGCAGGGGCGGGAGAGACCCAGTACTTC | CASSPPAGAGETQYF
TRBJ1-5 | . | TRBV7-9 | . | TGTGCCAGCAGCTTAAGTTCTGTGAATGGCAATCAGCCCCAGCATTTT | CASSLSSVNGNQPQHF
TRBJ2-1 | . | TRBV7-9 | . | TGTGCCAGCAGCCTGGCAGGGTCCGTGAACAATGGGCAGTTCTTC | CASSLAGSVNNGQFF
TRBJ2-7 | many | TRBV28 | TRBD2 | TGTGCCAGCAGTTACGCTAGCGGGGACCTCTACGAGCAGTACTTC | CASSYASGDLYEQYF
TRBJ1-6 | few | TRBV3-1 | . | TGTGCCAGCAAGGGCAGCTCCTATAATTCACCCCTCCACTTT | CASKGSSYNSPLHF
TRBJ1-4 | many | TRBV7-8 | . | TGTGCCAGCAGCTTAGGTCTTTTGCGCGACACTTATAATGAAAAACTGTTTTTT | CASSLGLLRDTYNEKLFF
TRBJ2-2 | . | TRBV7-9 | TRBD1 | TGTGCCAGCAGCCAAAGGGGGCGGGCCGGGGAGCTGTTTTTT | CASSQRGRAGELFF